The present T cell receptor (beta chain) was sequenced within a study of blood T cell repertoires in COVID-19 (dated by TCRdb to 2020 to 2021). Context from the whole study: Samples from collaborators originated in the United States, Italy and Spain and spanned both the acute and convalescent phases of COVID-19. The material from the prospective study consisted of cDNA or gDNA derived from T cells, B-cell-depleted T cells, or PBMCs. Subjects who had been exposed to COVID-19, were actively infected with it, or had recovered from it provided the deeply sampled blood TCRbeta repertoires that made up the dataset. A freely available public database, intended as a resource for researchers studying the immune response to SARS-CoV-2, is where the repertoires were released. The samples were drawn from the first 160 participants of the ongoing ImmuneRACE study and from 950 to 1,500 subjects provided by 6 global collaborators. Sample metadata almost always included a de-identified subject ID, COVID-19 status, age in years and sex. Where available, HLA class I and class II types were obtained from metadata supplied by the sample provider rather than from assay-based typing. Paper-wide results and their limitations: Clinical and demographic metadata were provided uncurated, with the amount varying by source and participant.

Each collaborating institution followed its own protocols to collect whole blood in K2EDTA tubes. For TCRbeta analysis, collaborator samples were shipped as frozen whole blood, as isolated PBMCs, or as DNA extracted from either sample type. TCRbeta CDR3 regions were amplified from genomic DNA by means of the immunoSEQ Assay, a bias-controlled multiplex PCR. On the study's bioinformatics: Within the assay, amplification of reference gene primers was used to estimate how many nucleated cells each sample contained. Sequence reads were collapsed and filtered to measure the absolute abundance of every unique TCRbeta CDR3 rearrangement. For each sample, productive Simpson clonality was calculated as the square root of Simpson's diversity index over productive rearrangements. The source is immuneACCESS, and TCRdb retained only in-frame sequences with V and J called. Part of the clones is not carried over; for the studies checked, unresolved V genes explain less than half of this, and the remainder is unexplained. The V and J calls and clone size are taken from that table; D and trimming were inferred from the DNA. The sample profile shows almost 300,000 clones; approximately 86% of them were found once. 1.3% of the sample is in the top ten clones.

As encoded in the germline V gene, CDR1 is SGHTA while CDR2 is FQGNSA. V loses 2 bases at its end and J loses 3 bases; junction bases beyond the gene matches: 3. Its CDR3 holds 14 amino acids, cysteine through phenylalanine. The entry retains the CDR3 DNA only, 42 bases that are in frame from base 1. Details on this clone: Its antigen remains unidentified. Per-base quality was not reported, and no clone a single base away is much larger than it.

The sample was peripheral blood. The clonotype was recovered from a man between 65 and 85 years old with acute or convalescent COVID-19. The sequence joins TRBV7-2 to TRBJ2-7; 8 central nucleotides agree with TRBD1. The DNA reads TGTGCCAGCAGCTTACTTGGACAGGGCTACGAGCAGTACTTC. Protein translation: CASSLLGQGYEQYF.